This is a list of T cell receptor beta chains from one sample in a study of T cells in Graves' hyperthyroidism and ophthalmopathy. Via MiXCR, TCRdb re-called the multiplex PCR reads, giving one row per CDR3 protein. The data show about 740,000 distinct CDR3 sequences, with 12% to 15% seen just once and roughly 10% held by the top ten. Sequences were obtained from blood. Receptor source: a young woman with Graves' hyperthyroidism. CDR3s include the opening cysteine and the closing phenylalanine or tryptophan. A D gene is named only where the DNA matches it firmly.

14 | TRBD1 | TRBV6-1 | CASSRDRGGEKLFF
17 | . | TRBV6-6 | CASSYSAFVSGTGELFF
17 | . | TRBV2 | CASSEPFRGYWSDTQYF
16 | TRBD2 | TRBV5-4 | CASSLNSGVGGETQYF
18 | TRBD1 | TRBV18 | CASSPPGQPISGANVLTF
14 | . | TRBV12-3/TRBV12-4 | CASRFLGRDEKLFF
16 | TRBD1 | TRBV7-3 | CASSADYRGRTGELFF
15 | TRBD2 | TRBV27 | CASSAGLADNNEQFF
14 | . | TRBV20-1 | CSAHGRLSTDTQYF
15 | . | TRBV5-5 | CASSLKQEYTYEQYF
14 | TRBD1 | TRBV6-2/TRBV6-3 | CASSITQGASPLHF
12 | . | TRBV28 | CASSPLVPKAFF
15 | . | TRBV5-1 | CASSPEAPSYNEQFF
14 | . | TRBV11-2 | CASSLVLGGYEQYF
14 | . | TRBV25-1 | CASSEREETYEQYF
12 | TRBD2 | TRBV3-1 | CASSPGGGLQFF
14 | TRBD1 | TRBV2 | CASIEDRTDYEQYF
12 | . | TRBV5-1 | CASGGEGTEAFF
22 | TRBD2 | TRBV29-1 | CSVDGLGGLAGELRSLYNEQFF
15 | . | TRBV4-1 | CASSQVEAAPYGYTF
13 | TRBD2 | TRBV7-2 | CASGGGSSYEQYF
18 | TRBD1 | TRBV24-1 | CATSDARSGTGFNQPQHF
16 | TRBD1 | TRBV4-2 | CASSQMDRQLGHGYTF
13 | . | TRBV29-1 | CSVSEISYNEQFF
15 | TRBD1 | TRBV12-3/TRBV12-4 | CASSDLTGKDQPQHF
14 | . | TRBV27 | CASSLIGGPGEQYF
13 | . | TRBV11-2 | CASSITVTDTQYF
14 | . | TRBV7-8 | CASRRARGGDEQFF
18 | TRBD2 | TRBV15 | CATSPPSTWSGGTGELFF
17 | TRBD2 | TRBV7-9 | CASSSLLAGGTYNEQFF
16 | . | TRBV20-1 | CSARKSASAGRDGYTF
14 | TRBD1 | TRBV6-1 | CASSLGQGLGKLFF
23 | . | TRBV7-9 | CASSTTQRGDRTPTSGRTGELFF
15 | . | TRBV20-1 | CSARDPGQSSYEQYF
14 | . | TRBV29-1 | CSVIPGAPNTEAFF
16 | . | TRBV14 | CASSPYEGQMNTEAFF
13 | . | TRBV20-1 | CSADSRKTDTQYF
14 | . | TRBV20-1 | CSATRVGLVETQYF
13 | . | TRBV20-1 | CSARDRGEYEQYF
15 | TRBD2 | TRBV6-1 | CASPPGLAGAYEQYF
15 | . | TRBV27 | CASSFDRTSTDTQYF
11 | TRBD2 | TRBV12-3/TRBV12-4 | CASSQAGGQFF
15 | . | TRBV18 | CASSPGVVPADTQYF
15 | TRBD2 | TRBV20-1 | CSAVVSGRASYEQYF
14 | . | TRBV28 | CASSLPADAKELFF
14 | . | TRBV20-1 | CSAPGRPYNSPLHF
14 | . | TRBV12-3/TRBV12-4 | CASQSSGSSYEQYF
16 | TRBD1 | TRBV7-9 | CASSSPMKGAEGELFF
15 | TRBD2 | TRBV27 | CASSFTGGKNNEQFF
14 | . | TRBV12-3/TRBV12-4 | CASSLTGRSPPLHF
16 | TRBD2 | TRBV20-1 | CSASRQGLAGAGELFF
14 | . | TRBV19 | CASSIDSSYNEQFF
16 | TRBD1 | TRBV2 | CASNTGTVLTQETQYF
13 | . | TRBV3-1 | CASSQVFTGELFF
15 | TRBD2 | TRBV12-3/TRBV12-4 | CASSSPTGGPGELFF